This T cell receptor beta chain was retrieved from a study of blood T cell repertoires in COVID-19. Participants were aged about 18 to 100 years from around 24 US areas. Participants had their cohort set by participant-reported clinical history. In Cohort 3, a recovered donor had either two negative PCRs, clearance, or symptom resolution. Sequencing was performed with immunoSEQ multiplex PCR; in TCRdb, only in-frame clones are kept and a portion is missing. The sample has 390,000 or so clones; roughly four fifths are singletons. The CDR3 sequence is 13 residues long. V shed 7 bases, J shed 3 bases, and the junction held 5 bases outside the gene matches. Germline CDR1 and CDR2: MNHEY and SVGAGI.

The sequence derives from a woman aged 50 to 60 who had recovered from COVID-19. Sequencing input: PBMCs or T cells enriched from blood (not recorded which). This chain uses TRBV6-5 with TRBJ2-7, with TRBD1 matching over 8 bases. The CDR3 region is CASKGTGYYEQYF. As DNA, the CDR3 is TGTGCCAGCAAGGGGACAGGATACTACGAGCAGTACTTC.